Included here is one TCR beta chain sequence, with context. The data stem from a study of immune characterization of retroperitoneal liposarcoma. The CDR3 has 15 amino acids. CDR1 is MNHEY, CDR2 SVGAGI, per germline. V was clipped by 0 bases and J by 4 bases, with 12 bases between them. TCRdb recomputed calls from the PCR reads with MiXCR, one row per CDR3 protein. The sample has some 9,900 distinct CDR3 sequences, about 29% seen once; the top ten hold over 8%. The receptor was derived from a male donor with retroperitoneal liposarcoma. The source material was tumor tissue. The V and J genes are TRBV6-5 and TRBJ1-2; D may be TRBD1 (5 bases). CDR3 sequence: CASSYSGRDLYGYTF. For the CDR3, the DNA is TGTGCCAGCAGTTACTCGGGCAGGGACCTCTATGGCTACACCTTC.